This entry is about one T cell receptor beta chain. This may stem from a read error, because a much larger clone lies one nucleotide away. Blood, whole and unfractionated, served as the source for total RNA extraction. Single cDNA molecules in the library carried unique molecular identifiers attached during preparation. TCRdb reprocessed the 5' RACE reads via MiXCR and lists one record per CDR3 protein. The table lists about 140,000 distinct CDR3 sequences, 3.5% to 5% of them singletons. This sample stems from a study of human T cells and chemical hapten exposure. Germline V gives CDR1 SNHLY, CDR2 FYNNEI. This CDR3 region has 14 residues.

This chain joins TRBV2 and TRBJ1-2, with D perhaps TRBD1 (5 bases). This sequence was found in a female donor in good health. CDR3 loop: CASTRPPGNYGDTF. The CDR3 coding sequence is TGTGCCAGCACCAGGCCCCCAGGGAACTATGGCGACACCTTC.